The entry below gives a single T cell receptor beta chain sequence along with its context. In the authors' workflow: Reference gene primer amplification yielded estimated nucleated cell counts. TCRdb keeps only in-frame clones here, not all; method: immunoSEQ multiplex PCR. Clone size and the V and J calls come from that table; the DNA yielded D and trimming. The table lists roughly 120,000 clones, roughly four fifths of them singletons, with less than 8% in the top ten. The record originates from a study of blood T cell repertoires in COVID-19. Study at large: T cells, B-cell-depleted T cells, or PBMCs provided the cDNA or gDNA that served as material.

Looked up from germline, CDR1 is SEHNR and CDR2 is FQNEAQ (reference sequence). The CDR3 sequence is 15 residues long. V was clipped by 6 bases and J by 3 bases; unmatched bases: 8. The sequencing input was peripheral blood. V is TRBV7-9 and J is TRBJ1-1, with 9 bases fitting TRBD1. This clonotype originated in a man in his sixties or seventies with active or convalescent COVID-19. The CDR3 protein is CASRPGQGRDTEAFF. CDR3 nucleotide sequence: TGTGCCAGCAGGCCCGGACAGGGGAGGGACACTGAAGCTTTCTTT.